Each of the 6 T cell receptor beta chains below was sequenced from the same sample in a study of T cell responses to AZD1222 COVID-19 vaccine. Generated by immunoSEQ multiplex PCR, the TCRdb table keeps only in-frame clones and is missing some. Of approximately 260,000 clones listed, more than 80% are singletons. The sample here was peripheral blood, taken on day 0 of AZD1222 vaccination. These receptors all stem from an adult in good health.

V and J are TRBV4-2 and TRBJ1-4, with 8 bases matching TRBD1. The germline V gene has CDR1 LGHNA and CDR2 YNFKEQ. After removal of 0 bases from V and 7 bases from J, the junction contained 4 bases not matched to a gene. CDR3 length: 15 amino acids. As DNA, the CDR3 is TGTGCCAGCAGCCAAGAGGAGACAGGGGTTGAAAAACTGTTTTTT. Translated: CASSQEETGVEKLFF.

This clone was counted between two and nine times. The same CDR3 arises from other DNA sequences in this sample as well. The J gene is TRBJ1-3, the V gene TRBV3-1 (or the pseudogene TRBV3-2); D not certain. Between the trimmed V and J ends, which lost 1 base and 2 bases, there was a span of 0 bases. The V gene's germline CDR1 is LGHDT and CDR2 YNNKEL (reference sequence). This CDR3 is 12 amino acids long. The CDR3, as DNA: TGTGCCAGCAGCCAAGCTGGAAACACCATATATTTT. Amino acids: CASSQAGNTIYF.

V is TRBV3-1 (or the pseudogene TRBV3-2) and J is TRBJ1-5, with a weak D call TRBD1 (6 bases). This CDR3 is 13 amino acids long. CDR1 and CDR2 (germline): LGHDT, YNNKEL (reference sequence). V was pared by 4 bases and J by 6 bases, with 10 bases between. The CDR3 spells CASSLGQSQPQHF. Here the CDR3 DNA reads TGTGCCAGCAGCCTAGGACAGTCTCAGCCCCAGCATTTT.

The chain recombines TRBV5-4 with TRBJ2-3; TRBD1 agrees at 7 bases. The CDR3 spans 17 residues. The V and J ends lost 4 bases and 2 bases, in that order; junction bases with no gene match: 13. The germline V gene encodes CDR1 SGHNT and CDR2 YYREEE (reference sequence). CDR3 nucleotide sequence: TGTGCCAGCAGCAATGGCCCGGGACAGCTTTTCACAGATACGCAGTATTTT. Protein product: CASSNGPGQLFTDTQYF.

This chain connects TRBV24-1 to TRBJ2-1; 10 bases fit TRBD2. Germline V gene sequence: CDR1 KGHDR, CDR2 SFDVKD. There are 13 residues in the CDR3. Trimming took 10 bases from V and 8 from J; bases not matched to a gene: 7. The CDR3 protein is CATRASGSDEQFF. The CDR3 DNA sequence: TGTGCCACTAGGGCTAGCGGGAGCGATGAGCAGTTCTTC.

J is TRBJ2-7 and V is TRBV20-1; the D gene is possibly TRBD1 (6 bases). Germline V lookup: CDR1 DFQATT, CDR2 SNEGSKA (reference sequence). The V end lost 6 bases, the J end lost 7 bases, and 13 bases lay between the germline ends. This CDR3 is built from 11 residues. Written as DNA, the CDR3 is TGCAGTGCGAGACAGGCCTGGGAGCAGTACTTC. Amino acids: CSARQAWEQYF.